These 19 T cell receptor beta chains were all obtained from the same sample, sequenced in a study of blood T cell repertoires in COVID-19. Sequencing was performed with immunoSEQ multiplex PCR; in TCRdb, only in-frame clones are kept and a portion is missing. The top ten hold about 7% of the sample, which has a few hundred thousand clones, roughly 85% seen once. Sequenced input: peripheral blood. The receptor source for this set is a human donor in a cohort sampled during active COVID-19.

This chain links TRBV20-1 with TRBJ1-2; D is perhaps TRBD1 (5 bases). Germline values: CDR1 DFQATT, CDR2 SNEGSKA (reference sequence). V was cut by 6 bases and J by 2 bases, with 22 bases left in between. CDR3 length equals 16 residues. CDR3 in DNA: TGCAGTGCGAGTCCTGGGGGGAGGGTGGCGAACTATGGCTACACCTTC. Translation: CSASPGGRVANYGYTF.

This clone was picked up many times. The V and J genes are TRBV15 and TRBJ1-2, with D perhaps TRBD1 (6 bases). The CDR3 consists of 13 residues. The germline V gene encodes CDR1 LNHNV and CDR2 YYDKDF (reference sequence). Trimming shortened V by 2 bases and J by 7 bases, and 11 bases separated the two germline ends. DNA for the CDR3: TGTGCCACCAGCAGAAAGGGGGTTGGTGGCTACACCTTC. Its protein product is CATSRKGVGGYTF.

The genes are TRBV10-3 and TRBJ1-1; 10 bases line up with TRBD1. V shed 11 bases and J 5 bases; nucleotides not matched to a gene: 11. This CDR3 region has 14 residues. From germline, CDR1 is ENHRY and CDR2 SYGVKD. The CDR3 loop reads CASMKGQGNTEAFF. The CDR3 DNA reads as TGTGCCTCGATGAAGGGACAGGGGAATACTGAAGCTTTCTTT.

This sequence joins TRBV7-3 and TRBJ2-7; 9 bases are a match to TRBD1. The CDR3 has 15 amino acids. V was pared by 2 bases and J by 2 bases, with 4 bases of the junction left unmatched. Germline V gene data show CDR1 as SGHTA and CDR2 as FQGTGA. In DNA, the CDR3 is TGTGCCAGCAGCTTAGGACAGGGGTGGGCCTACGAGCAGTACTTC. It yields the protein CASSLGQGWAYEQYF.

This clone appeared a single time. The gene calls are TRBV5-1 and TRBJ2-5; 7 bases map to TRBD1. J lost 4 bases, V lost 1 base, and 13 bases had no gene match. CDR1 SGHRS and CDR2 YFSETQ come from the germline V gene. The CDR3 has 17 residues. CDR3 sequence reads: CASSLMSATGMGETQYF. The CDR3 nucleotides read TGCGCCAGCAGCTTGATGTCCGCGACAGGGATGGGAGAGACCCAGTACTTC.

This chain links TRBV29-1 with TRBJ1-3, with a tentative D call TRBD1 (6 bases). Per the germline V gene, CDR1 is SQVTM and CDR2 is ANQGSEA. The germline V and J ends were trimmed by 4 bases and 2 bases, with 18 bases remaining between them. The CDR3 is 16 amino acids. CDR3 DNA: TGCAGCGTTGCCGAAACAGGGATAGGCCCTGGAAACACCATATATTTT. As protein: CSVAETGIGPGNTIYF.

The V gene is TRBV10-3, the J gene TRBJ1-2, with 7 bases that match TRBD1. Germline V gene data show CDR1 as ENHRY and CDR2 as SYGVKD. The CDR3 loop spans 14 amino acids. V lost 1 base to trimming and J lost 7 bases; unmatched junction nucleotides: 6. The CDR3 is CAISELLGGSGYTF. CDR3 sequence (DNA): TGTGCCATCAGTGAGTTATTAGGGGGCAGTGGCTACACCTTC.

A single count supports this clone. The chain couples TRBV7-9 to TRBJ2-1; D possibly corresponds to TRBD1 (5 bases). The CDR3 extends over 14 amino acids. Trimming took off 2 bases at V and 6 bases at J, with 11 bases between the two ends. The germline CDR1 and CDR2 sequences are SEHNR and FQNEAQ (reference sequence). The CDR3 loop is CASSLYVRGNEQFF. In DNA form, the CDR3 reads TGTGCCAGCAGCTTATACGTTAGGGGCAATGAGCAGTTCTTC.

The CDR3 loop reads CASSPQRGTGSGNTIYF. DNA of the CDR3: TGTGCCAGCAGCCCTCAAAGAGGGACAGGTTCTGGAAACACCATATATTTT. The chain combines TRBV3-1 (or the pseudogene TRBV3-2) with TRBJ1-3; 8 bases line up with TRBD1. The length of the CDR3 is 17 residues. V gave up 4 bases and J gave up 1 base; unmatched junction bases: 9. Germline V lookup: CDR1 LGHDT, CDR2 YNNKEL (reference sequence).

This sequence joins TRBV3-1 (or the pseudogene TRBV3-2) and TRBJ1-1; D not certain. Germline V gene sequence: CDR1 LGHDT, CDR2 YNNKEL (reference sequence). The V end was cut by 3 bases, the J end by 3 bases, with 11 bases between. The CDR3 covers 14 residues. The CDR3 loop reads CASSHLGADTEAFF. The CDR3 DNA follows: TGTGCCAGCAGCCATTTGGGAGCGGACACTGAAGCTTTCTTT.

The J gene is TRBJ1-4, the V gene TRBV12-5; TRBD1 aligns across 9 bases. Per germline, CDR1 LGHNT and CDR2 FRNRAP. Germline trimming cut 0 bases from V and 8 bases from J; bases unmatched to any gene: 7. The CDR3 is 16 residues long. CDR3 nucleotides: TGTGCTAGTGGTTTGGTACTGGACAGGGGTTACGAAAAACTGTTTTTT. It codes for CASGLVLDRGYEKLFF. The variable domain in full, completed from reference TRBV12-5 and TRBJ1-4, reads DARVTQTPRHKVTEMGQEVTMRCQPILGHNTVFWYRQTMMQGLELLAYFRNRAPLDDSGMPKDRFSAEMPDATLATLKIQPSEPRDSAVYFCASGLVLDRGYEKLFFGSGTQLSVL.

This chain links TRBV6-5 with TRBJ2-7; TRBD1 matches at 7 bases. Trimming cost V 6 bases and J 6 bases; bases outside gene matches: 11. CDR1 and CDR2 (germline): MNHEY, SVGAGI. The CDR3 loop spans 14 amino acids. CDR3 nucleotide sequence: TGTGCCAGCAGCCCGCCCGGGACAGTCCCCGAGCAGTACTTC. As protein: CASSPPGTVPEQYF.

This clone appeared a single time. The gene calls are TRBV10-2 and TRBJ1-1; perhaps TRBD1 as D (5 bases). Germline loops: CDR1 WSHSY, CDR2 SAAADI. V was trimmed by 2 bases and J by 4 bases, leaving 14 bases between them. CDR3 length equals 15 residues. The CDR3 here is CASSESGGWVTEAFF. The DNA of the CDR3 is TGCGCCAGCAGTGAGAGCGGGGGGTGGGTCACTGAAGCTTTCTTT.

This clone has a single count. Additional DNA sequences in this sample encode the identical CDR3. V gene TRBV7-3 combines with J gene TRBJ2-1, with D possibly TRBD2 on 5 matching bases. This CDR3 spans 11 amino acids. Germline CDR1 SGHTA, CDR2 FQGTGA. V was pared by 5 bases and J by 6 bases, with 5 bases between. CDR3 in amino acids: CASSRGNEQFF. The CDR3 bases are TGTGCCAGCAGCCGGGGCAATGAGCAGTTCTTC.

The V and J genes are TRBV24-1 and TRBJ2-1, with D possibly matching TRBD2 (6 bases). CDR3 length: 16 residues. Germline loops: CDR1 KGHDR, CDR2 SFDVKD. The V end was cut by 3 bases, the J end by 3 bases, with 14 bases between. The CDR3 here is CATSDATSPIYNEQFF. The DNA for the CDR3 is TGTGCCACCAGTGATGCCACTAGCCCCATCTACAATGAGCAGTTCTTC.

This clone came up once. The chain uses TRBV19 and TRBJ2-3; no definite D call. The CDR3 length is 13 residues. The germline V and J ends were trimmed by 3 bases and 2 bases, with 6 bases remaining between them. Looked up from germline, CDR1 is LNHDA and CDR2 is SQIVND (reference sequence). CDR3 in DNA: TGTGCCAGTAGTATGCAGAACACAGATACGCAGTATTTT. It specifies CASSMQNTDTQYF.

The J gene is TRBJ1-2, the V gene TRBV5-1, with TRBD1 matching 7 bases. J lost 5 bases, V lost 0 bases, and 4 bases had no gene match. Looked up from germline, CDR1 is SGHRS and CDR2 is YFSETQ. The CDR3 is 14 residues long. The CDR3 DNA follows: TGCGCCAGCAGCTTGGCCGGGACAGTATATGGCTACACCTTC. Translating it yields CASSLAGTVYGYTF.

The chain is built from TRBV27 and TRBJ2-7; TRBD1 aligns across 9 bases. The CDR3 contains 13 residues. Trimming cost V 7 bases and J 6 bases; bases outside gene matches: 7. Germline values: CDR1 MNHEY, CDR2 SMNVEV (reference sequence). CDR3 residues: CASKGQGLPEQYF. The CDR3 nucleotides read TGTGCCAGCAAAGGACAGGGGTTACCCGAGCAGTACTTC.

There are a few counts of this clone. The chain couples TRBV11-2 to TRBJ1-4; 8 bases fit TRBD1. CDR3 length: 16 amino acids. Unmatched junction bases numbered 6, after V lost 1 base and J lost 5 bases. Germline values: CDR1 SGHAT, CDR2 FQNNGV. CDR3 nucleotide sequence: TGTGCCAGCAGCTTAGGAGACAGGGGACGAAATGAAAAACTGTTTTTT. Amino acids: CASSLGDRGRNEKLFF.